This TCR beta chain was obtained from a study of shared clonotypes between healthy human individuals. The CDR3 contains 16 residues. V gave up 2 bases and J gave up 1 base, with 11 bases separating them. The germline V gene has CDR1 SEHNR and CDR2 FQNEAQ (reference sequence). An assay was performed, and its level was deep. Data came from immunoSEQ multiplex PCR; TCRdb stores just in-frame clones and leaves some out. The profile shows millions of clones, about 92% of them singletons. This sequence joins TRBV7-9 and TRBJ2-2; the D is unclear. This TCR derives from a man aged 18 to 35 in good health. The sequenced material came from naive CD4+ T cells sorted from blood. As to subset: CD45RA+ positively selected. In nucleotides, the CDR3 is TGTGCCAGCAGCTTAATCCCCGGCAGGAACACCGGGGAGCTGTTTTTT. Protein product: CASSLIPGRNTGELFF.